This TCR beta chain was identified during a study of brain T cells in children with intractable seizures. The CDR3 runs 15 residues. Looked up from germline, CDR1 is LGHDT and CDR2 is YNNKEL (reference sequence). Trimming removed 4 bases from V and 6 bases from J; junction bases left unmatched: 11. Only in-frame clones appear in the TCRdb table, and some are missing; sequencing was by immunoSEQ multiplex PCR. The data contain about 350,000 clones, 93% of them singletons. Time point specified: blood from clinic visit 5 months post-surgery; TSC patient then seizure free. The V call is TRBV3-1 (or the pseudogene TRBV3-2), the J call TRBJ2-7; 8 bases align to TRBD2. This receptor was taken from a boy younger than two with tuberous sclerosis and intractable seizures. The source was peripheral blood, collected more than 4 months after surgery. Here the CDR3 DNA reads TGTGCCAGCAGCCGAATCGCCAGCGGGGGTTCCGAGCAGTACTTC. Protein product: CASSRIASGGSEQYF.